These 25 T cell receptor beta chains share one sample of origin, sequenced in a study of blood T cell repertoires in COVID-19 (dated by TCRdb to the early 2020s). To prepare the library, the immunoSEQ multiplex PCR assay was applied. TCRdb took this table from immuneACCESS and kept in-frame rearrangements with V and J called. Such tables lack part of the clones; where checked against another copy, unresolved V genes explain under half of the gap, and the rest is unexplained. The sample table holds over 150,000 clones, of which around three quarters were seen once. Clones ranked in the top ten supply about 20% of the sample. The sequencing sample was made of PBMCs or T cells enriched from blood (not recorded which). These receptor sequences come from a woman between 65 and 79 years old in a cohort exposed to, infected with or recovered from COVID-19 (not recorded which).

This clone was seen a few times. This chain joins TRBV6-5 and TRBJ1-4; D not resolved. The CDR3 is 14 residues long. Germline-derived CDR1 and CDR2 are MNHEY and SVGAGI. Trimming pared 6 bases from V and 0 bases from J, leaving 8 bases between. In DNA form, the CDR3 reads TGTGCCAGCAGGTTGGGAGCAACTAATGAAAAACTGTTTTTT. This encodes CASRLGATNEKLFF.

The chain links TRBV28 to TRBJ1-4, with D possibly being TRBD1 (5 bases). This CDR3 has 11 amino acids. The germline V gene has CDR1 MDHEN and CDR2 SYDVKM. Trimming left V 8 bases short and J 9 bases short, with 10 bases between. In nucleotides, the CDR3 is TGTGCCAGCCGGCAGGGCAAAAAACTGTTTTTT. Translating gives CASRQGKKLFF.

The chain employs TRBV18 and TRBJ1-5; D might be TRBD1 (6 bases). The V gene's germline CDR1 is KGHSH and CDR2 LQKENI. Trimming took off 2 bases at V and 6 bases at J, with 11 bases between the two ends. This CDR3 has 14 amino acids. The CDR3: CASSPDRSLQPQHF. The CDR3, as DNA: TGTGCCAGCTCACCAGACAGGTCCCTTCAGCCCCAGCATTTT.

This chain joins TRBV10-2 and TRBJ2-5; the D gene is possibly TRBD1 (6 bases). V was clipped by 2 bases and J by 3 bases, with 7 bases between them. The CDR3 is made up of 13 amino acids. Germline CDR1 WSHSY, CDR2 SAAADI. The chain's CDR3 is CASSETGKETQYF. The DNA of the CDR3 is TGCGCCAGCAGTGAGACAGGGAAAGAGACCCAGTACTTC.

The chain is built from TRBV28 and TRBJ1-2, with D maybe TRBD1 (6 bases). Trimming stripped 4 bases from V and 8 bases from J, with 17 bases between. In germline, CDR1 is MDHEN, CDR2 SYDVKM. The CDR3 is 14 amino acids. Here the CDR3 DNA reads TGTGCCAGCAGTTCGGTTGGCAGGGGCTGGGGCTACACCTTC. It is translated as CASSSVGRGWGYTF.

The chain joins TRBV30 to TRBJ2-1; possibly TRBD1 for D (6 bases). The CDR3 sequence is 13 residues long. Trimming cost V 8 bases and J 4 bases, with 15 bases left between them. CDR1 is GTSNPN, CDR2 SVGIG, per germline (reference sequence). In DNA, the CDR3 is TGTGCCGGGAATAAACAGGGATACAATGAGCAGTTCTTC. Translation gives CAGNKQGYNEQFF.

The chain joins TRBV5-1 to TRBJ2-1; 7 bases match TRBD1. The CDR3 has 14 residues. Germline V lookup: CDR1 SGHRS, CDR2 YFSETQ. The V and J ends lost 4 bases and 4 bases, in that order; junction bases with no gene match: 5. The CDR3 region has the DNA TGCGCCAGCAGCCCACAGGGGAGTTACAATGAGCAGTTCTTC. Its protein product is CASSPQGSYNEQFF.

This clone was recorded once. V usage is TRBV19 and J usage is TRBJ2-5, with a weak D call TRBD2 (6 bases). This CDR3 is built from 15 residues. V was trimmed by 1 base and J by 2 bases, leaving 11 bases between them. Germline lookup yields CDR1 LNHDA and CDR2 SQIVND (reference sequence). The CDR3 reads CASSIASAGQETQYF. CDR3 nucleotide sequence: TGTGCCAGTAGTATAGCTTCGGCGGGGCAAGAGACCCAGTACTTC. The full variable domain, in which reference TRBV19 and TRBJ2-5 provide the parts outside the CDR3, is DGGITQSPKYLFRKEGQNVTLSCEQNLNHDAMYWYRQDPGQGLRLIYYSQIVNDFQKGDIAEGYSVSREKKESFPLTVTSAQKNPTAFYLCASSIASAGQETQYFGPGTRLLVL.

The rearrangement uses TRBV11-2 and TRBJ2-3, with 8 bases identical to TRBD2. This CDR3 region has 18 residues. V lost 2 bases to trimming and J lost 0 bases; unmatched junction nucleotides: 10. Per germline, CDR1 SGHAT and CDR2 FQNNGV. The CDR3 here is CASSLMSGGGLSTDTQYF. The DNA for the CDR3 is TGTGCCAGCAGCTTAATGAGCGGGGGAGGGCTAAGCACAGATACGCAGTATTTT.

This clone was found a few times. The rearrangement links TRBV18 to TRBJ1-2, with no clear D. Between the trimmed V and J ends, which lost 0 bases and 0 bases, there was a span of 8 bases. This CDR3 is built from 15 residues. The germline gives CDR1 KGHSH, CDR2 LQKENI. CDR3 sequence reads: CASSPPRDPNYGYTF. Here the CDR3 DNA reads TGTGCCAGCTCACCACCGCGGGATCCTAACTATGGCTACACCTTC.

The chain recombines TRBV30 with TRBJ2-1; 8 bases map to TRBD2. V lost 2 bases and J lost 9; bases outside the gene matches: 12. The CDR3 spans 15 residues. CDR1 is GTSNPN, CDR2 SVGIG, per germline (reference sequence). For the CDR3, the DNA is TGTGCCTGGAGTAGCGGGAGAATTGGGAAGGGTGAGCAGTTCTTC. It translates to CAWSSGRIGKGEQFF.

The chain is built from TRBV19 and TRBJ1-1; D is perhaps TRBD1 (5 bases). CDR3 size: 15 residues. V was cut by 7 bases and J by 2 bases, with 17 bases left in between. Per the germline V gene, CDR1 is LNHDA and CDR2 is SQIVND (reference sequence). Here the CDR3 DNA reads TGTGCCAGTACGCCGTCTCGACAGCCTAACACTGAAGCTTTCTTT. This encodes CASTPSRQPNTEAFF.

This chain uses TRBV10-1 with TRBJ2-3; TRBD1 matches at 10 bases. This CDR3 has 15 residues. Germline V gene data show CDR1 as WNHNN and CDR2 as SYGVQD (reference sequence). Trimming took 1 base from V and 6 from J; bases not matched to a gene: 4. CDR3 coding DNA: TGCGCCAGCAGTGAGTTAGGGACAGGGGTGGATACGCAGTATTTT. Protein sequence: CASSELGTGVDTQYF.

This clone was seen a few times. This sequence joins TRBV7-8 and TRBJ2-5; no clear D gene. V was clipped by 5 bases and J by 1 base, with 11 bases between them. CDR1 and CDR2 (germline): SGHVS, FQNEAQ. This CDR3 is built from 14 residues. This CDR3 is CASSPRQVQETQYF. The CDR3 nucleotides read TGTGCCAGCAGCCCACGACAAGTCCAAGAGACCCAGTACTTC.

The V and J genes are TRBV6-1 and TRBJ2-7; a weak D match, TRBD2 (5 bases). V lost 5 bases and J lost 6, with 8 bases in between. The CDR3 loop spans 11 amino acids. Germline V gene data show CDR1 as MNHNS and CDR2 as SASEGT. CDR3 coding DNA: TGTGCCAGCAGTCGGGGAGCCGAGCAGTACTTC. Translation gives CASSRGAEQYF.

The chain employs TRBV19 and TRBJ1-5; TRBD1 might be the D (6 bases). The germline V and J ends were trimmed by 3 bases and 7 bases, with 19 bases remaining between them. Germline V gene sequence: CDR1 LNHDA, CDR2 SQIVND (reference sequence). CDR3 length: 16 residues. CDR3 region: CASSMGGGGRWQPQHF. The DNA for the CDR3 is TGTGCCAGTAGTATGGGAGGGGGGGGCAGGTGGCAGCCCCAGCATTTT.

The gene calls are TRBV27 and TRBJ1-2; 11 nucleotides agree with TRBD1. The V segment lost 8 bases and the J segment 3 bases; nucleotides outside the gene matches: 8. The CDR3 consists of 15 residues. The V gene's germline CDR1 is MNHEY and CDR2 SMNVEV (reference sequence). The CDR3 sequence is CASHPWTGGDYGYTF. Here the CDR3 DNA reads TGTGCCAGCCACCCCTGGACAGGGGGCGACTATGGCTACACCTTC.

This sequence joins TRBV2 and TRBJ2-3; D is unresolved. Germline V gives CDR1 SNHLY, CDR2 FYNNEI. CDR3 length equals 14 residues. V was clipped by 6 bases and J by 3 bases, with 13 bases between them. In DNA, the CDR3 is TGTGCCAGCAGCCTAAACCAGAGGACAGATACGCAGTATTTT. This codes for CASSLNQRTDTQYF.

The chain recombines TRBV10-2 with TRBJ1-6; 8 bases map to TRBD1. The CDR3 is 16 amino acids. The V and J ends lost 5 bases and 8 bases, in that order; junction bases with no gene match: 11. Germline CDR1 is WSHSY and CDR2 is SAAADI. The CDR3, as DNA: TGCGCCAGCAGTTCGACCGACAGGGGCGGTTATTCACCCCTCCACTTT. Amino acids: CASSSTDRGGYSPLHF.

This clone was seen a handful of times. This chain uses TRBV2 with TRBJ1-2; D gene uncertain. CDR1 is SNHLY and CDR2 is FYNNEI in the germline V gene. Trimming took 6 bases from V and 11 from J, leaving 13 bases between them. The CDR3 is made up of 11 amino acids. The CDR3 sequence: CASSLARKYTF. The CDR3 coding sequence is TGTGCCAGCAGCCTCGCCAGGAAATACACCTTC.

This rearrangement joins TRBV24-1 to TRBJ2-7, with D perhaps TRBD2 (6 bases). Trimming shortened V by 2 bases and J by 0 bases, and 13 bases separated the two germline ends. Germline V gene data show CDR1 as KGHDR and CDR2 as SFDVKD. The CDR3 runs 16 residues. The CDR3, as DNA: TGTGCCACCAGTGATTCGGGAGCGGGCCGCTCCTACGAGCAGTACTTC. Translated: CATSDSGAGRSYEQYF.

The gene calls are TRBV28 and TRBJ1-3; the match to TRBD1 covers 7 bases. The CDR3 length is 15 residues. V dropped 5 bases and J dropped 0; count of bases not matched to a gene: 4. Germline V gene data show CDR1 as MDHEN and CDR2 as SYDVKM. The CDR3 region has the DNA TGTGCCAGCAGTACGACAGGGAGCTCTGGAAACACCATATATTTT. Residues: CASSTTGSSGNTIYF. Looking up the rest from reference TRBV28 and TRBJ1-3 gives the full variable domain: DVKVTQSSRYLVKRTGEKVFLECVQDMDHENMFWYRQDPGLGLRLIYFSYDVKMKEKGDIPEGYSVSREKKERFSLILESASTNQTSMYLCASSTTGSSGNTIYFGEGSWLTVV.

The V and J genes are TRBV6-2 or TRBV6-3 and TRBJ2-7; D is unresolved. Germline V CDR1 and CDR2: MNHEY, SVGEGT. V lost 4 bases and J 3 bases, leaving 13 bases between the germline ends. This CDR3 is built from 14 residues. The CDR3 loop reads CASSSIVDFYEQYF. The CDR3 DNA is TGTGCCAGCAGTTCAATCGTCGACTTCTACGAGCAGTACTTC.

The J gene is TRBJ1-5, the V gene TRBV30, with D possibly being TRBD1 (6 bases). The CDR3 has 14 residues. In germline, CDR1 is GTSNPN, CDR2 SVGIG (reference sequence). V lost 0 bases to trimming and J lost 7 bases, with 13 bases between them. The CDR3 sequence: CAWSVQGKEQPQHF. The CDR3 DNA reads as TGTGCCTGGAGTGTACAGGGAAAGGAGCAGCCCCAGCATTTT.

The V and J genes are TRBV20-1 and TRBJ1-1, with D uncertain. V dropped 5 bases and J dropped 4 bases, with 8 bases sitting between them. Germline V gives CDR1 DFQATT, CDR2 SNEGSKA (reference sequence). The CDR3 is made up of 11 amino acids. The CDR3 spells CSASASTEAFF. CDR3 bases: TGCAGTGCTTCCGCGAGCACTGAAGCTTTCTTT.